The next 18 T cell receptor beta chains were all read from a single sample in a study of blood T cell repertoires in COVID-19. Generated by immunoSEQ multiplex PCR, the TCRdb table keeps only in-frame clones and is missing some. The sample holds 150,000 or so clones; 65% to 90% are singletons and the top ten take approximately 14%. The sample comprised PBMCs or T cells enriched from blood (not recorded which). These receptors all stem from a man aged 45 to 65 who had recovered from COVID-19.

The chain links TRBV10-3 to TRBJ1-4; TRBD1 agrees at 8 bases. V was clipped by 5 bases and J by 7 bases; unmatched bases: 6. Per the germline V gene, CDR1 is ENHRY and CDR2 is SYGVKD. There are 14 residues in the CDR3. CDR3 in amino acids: CAISPGTGGEKLFF. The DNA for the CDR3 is TGTGCCATCAGTCCCGGGACAGGTGGTGAAAAACTGTTTTTT.

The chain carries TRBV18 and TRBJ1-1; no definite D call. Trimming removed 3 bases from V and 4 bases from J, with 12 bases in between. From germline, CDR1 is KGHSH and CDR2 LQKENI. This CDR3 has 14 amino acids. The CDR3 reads CASSPGSAGTEAFF. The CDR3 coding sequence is TGTGCCAGCTCACCCGGGTCCGCGGGCACTGAAGCTTTCTTT.

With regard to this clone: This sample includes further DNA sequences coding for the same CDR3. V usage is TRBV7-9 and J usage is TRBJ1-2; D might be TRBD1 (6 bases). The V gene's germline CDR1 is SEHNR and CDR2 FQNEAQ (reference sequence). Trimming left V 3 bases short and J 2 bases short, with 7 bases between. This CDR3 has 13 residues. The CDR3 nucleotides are TGTGCCAGCAGCTTGGGACAAAACTATGGCTACACCTTC. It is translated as CASSLGQNYGYTF. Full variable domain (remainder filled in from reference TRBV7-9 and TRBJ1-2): DTGVSQNPRHKITKRGQNVTFRCDPISEHNRLYWYRQTLGQGPEFLTYFQNEAQLEKSRLLSDRFSAERPKGSFSTLEIQRTEQGDSAMYLCASSLGQNYGYTFGSGTRLTVV.

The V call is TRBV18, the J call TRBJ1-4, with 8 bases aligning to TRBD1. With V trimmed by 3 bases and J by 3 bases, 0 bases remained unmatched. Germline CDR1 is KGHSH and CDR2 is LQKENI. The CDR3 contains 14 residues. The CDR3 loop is CASSPDRANEKLFF. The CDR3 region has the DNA TGTGCCAGCTCACCGGACAGGGCTAATGAAAAACTGTTTTTT.

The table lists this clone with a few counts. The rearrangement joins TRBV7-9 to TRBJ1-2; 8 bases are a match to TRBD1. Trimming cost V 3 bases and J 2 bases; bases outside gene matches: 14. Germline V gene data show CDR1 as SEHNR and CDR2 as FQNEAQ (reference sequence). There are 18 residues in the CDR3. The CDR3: CASSLPTGTGGLNYGYTF. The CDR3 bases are TGTGCCAGCAGCTTGCCGACCGGGACAGGTGGTTTAAACTATGGCTACACCTTC.

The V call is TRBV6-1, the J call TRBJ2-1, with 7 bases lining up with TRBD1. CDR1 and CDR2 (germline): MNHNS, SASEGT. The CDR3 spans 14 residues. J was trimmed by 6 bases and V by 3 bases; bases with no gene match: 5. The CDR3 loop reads CASSENRGSNEQFF. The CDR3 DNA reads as TGTGCCAGCAGTGAGAACAGGGGAAGCAATGAGCAGTTCTTC.

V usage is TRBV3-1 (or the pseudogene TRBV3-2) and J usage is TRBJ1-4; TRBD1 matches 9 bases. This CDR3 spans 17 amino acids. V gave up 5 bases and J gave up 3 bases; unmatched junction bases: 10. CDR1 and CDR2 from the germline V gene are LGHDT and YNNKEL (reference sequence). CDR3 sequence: CASSLKRGQGANEKLFF. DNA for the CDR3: TGTGCCAGCAGCTTAAAAAGGGGACAGGGTGCTAATGAAAAACTGTTTTTT.

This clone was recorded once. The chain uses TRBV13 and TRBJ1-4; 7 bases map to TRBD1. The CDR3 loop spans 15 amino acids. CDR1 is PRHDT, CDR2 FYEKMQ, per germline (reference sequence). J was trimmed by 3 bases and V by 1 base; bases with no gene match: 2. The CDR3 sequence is CASSLETGSNEKLFF. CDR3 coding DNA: TGTGCCAGCAGCTTAGAGACAGGGTCTAATGAAAAACTGTTTTTT.

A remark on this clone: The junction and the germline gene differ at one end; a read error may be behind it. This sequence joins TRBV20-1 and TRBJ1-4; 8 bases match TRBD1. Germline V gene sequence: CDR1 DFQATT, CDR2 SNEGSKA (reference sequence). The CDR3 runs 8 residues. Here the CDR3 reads CRSDRGVF. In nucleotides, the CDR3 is TGCAGGTCTGACAGGGGCGTCTTT.

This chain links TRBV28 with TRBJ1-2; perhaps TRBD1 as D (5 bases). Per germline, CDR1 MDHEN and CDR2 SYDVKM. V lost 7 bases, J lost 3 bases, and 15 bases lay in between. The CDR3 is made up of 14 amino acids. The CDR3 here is CASTQLGGYYGYTF. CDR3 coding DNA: TGTGCCAGCACCCAACTCGGGGGGTACTATGGCTACACCTTC.

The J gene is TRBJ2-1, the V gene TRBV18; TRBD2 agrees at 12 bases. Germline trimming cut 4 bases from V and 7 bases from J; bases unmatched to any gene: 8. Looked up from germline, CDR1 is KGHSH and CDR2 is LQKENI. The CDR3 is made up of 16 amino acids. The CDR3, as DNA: TGTGCCAGCTCACTGTACACTAGCGGGGGGTTGAATGAGCAGTTCTTC. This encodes CASSLYTSGGLNEQFF.

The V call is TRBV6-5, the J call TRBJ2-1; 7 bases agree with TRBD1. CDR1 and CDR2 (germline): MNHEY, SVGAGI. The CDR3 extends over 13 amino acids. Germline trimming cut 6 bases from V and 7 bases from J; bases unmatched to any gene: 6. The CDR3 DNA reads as TGTGCCAGCAGACCGACAGGGTTAAATGAGCAGTTCTTC. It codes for CASRPTGLNEQFF.

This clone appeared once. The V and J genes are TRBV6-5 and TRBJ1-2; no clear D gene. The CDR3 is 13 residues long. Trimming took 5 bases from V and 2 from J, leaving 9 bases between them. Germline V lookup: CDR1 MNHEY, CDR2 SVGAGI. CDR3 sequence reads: CASSPTENYGYTF. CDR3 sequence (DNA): TGTGCCAGCAGTCCAACAGAGAACTATGGCTACACCTTC.

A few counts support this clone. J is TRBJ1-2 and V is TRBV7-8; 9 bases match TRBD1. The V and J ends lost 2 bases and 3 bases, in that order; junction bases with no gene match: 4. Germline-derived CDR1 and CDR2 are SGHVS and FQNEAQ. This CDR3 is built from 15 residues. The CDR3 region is CASSLFRQGDYGYTF. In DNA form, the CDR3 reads TGTGCCAGCAGCTTATTCAGACAGGGGGACTATGGCTACACCTTC.

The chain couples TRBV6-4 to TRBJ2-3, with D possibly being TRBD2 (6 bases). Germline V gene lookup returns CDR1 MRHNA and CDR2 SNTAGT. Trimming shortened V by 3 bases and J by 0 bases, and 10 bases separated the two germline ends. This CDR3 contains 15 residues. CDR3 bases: TGTGCCAGCAGTGAACGGGACTTAAGCACAGATACGCAGTATTTT. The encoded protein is CASSERDLSTDTQYF.

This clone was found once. The CDR3 DNA reads as TGTGCCAGCAGCGCACTCAGGGGACAGAGTCAAGAGACCCAGTACTTC. It yields the protein CASSALRGQSQETQYF. V is TRBV9 and J is TRBJ2-5; the match to TRBD1 covers 7 bases. The V gene's germline CDR1 is SGDLS and CDR2 YYNGEE. V shed 3 bases and J 2 bases; nucleotides not matched to a gene: 10. The CDR3 loop spans 16 amino acids.

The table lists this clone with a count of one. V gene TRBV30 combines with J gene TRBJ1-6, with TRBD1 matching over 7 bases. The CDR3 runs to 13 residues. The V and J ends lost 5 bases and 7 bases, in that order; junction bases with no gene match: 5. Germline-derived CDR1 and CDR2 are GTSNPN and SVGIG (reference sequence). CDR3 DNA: TGTGCCTGGGCGGGACAGCCAAATTCACCCCTCCACTTT. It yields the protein CAWAGQPNSPLHF.

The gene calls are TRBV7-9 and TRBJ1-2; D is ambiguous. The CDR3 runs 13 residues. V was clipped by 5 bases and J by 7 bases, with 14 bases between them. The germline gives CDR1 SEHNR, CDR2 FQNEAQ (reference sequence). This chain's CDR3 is CASSQRIQTGYTF. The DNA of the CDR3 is TGTGCCAGCAGCCAAAGAATACAAACTGGCTACACCTTC.